The text below deals with one T cell receptor (beta chain). V was pared by 3 bases and J by 0 bases, with 9 bases between. This CDR3 region has 15 residues. Germline V gene lookup returns CDR1 KGHSH and CDR2 LQKENI. The sample is drawn from a study of blood T cell repertoires in COVID-19. Measured with immunoSEQ multiplex PCR; TCRdb has only the in-frame clones, and not every one. The sample contains approximately 68,000 clones, about nine tenths of which appear only once. Sequenced input: peripheral blood. This receptor was taken from a man between 50 and 59 years old with active COVID-19. The chain employs TRBV18 and TRBJ1-5; tentatively, D is TRBD1 (5 bases). The CDR3 sequence is CASSPGANSNQPQHF. Here the CDR3 DNA reads TGTGCCAGCTCACCTGGGGCCAATAGCAATCAGCCCCAGCATTTT.